This T cell receptor beta chain was identified in a study of blood T cell repertoires in COVID-19. This clone appeared a few times. The authors' processing: Estimation of nucleated cell counts relied on the amplification of reference gene primers. Profiling relied on immunoSEQ multiplex PCR, and the TCRdb table lists in-frame clones only, not all of them. V, J and clone size were drawn from that table, and D and trimming were deduced from the DNA. The table includes around 110,000 clones, approximately 80% detected once. The receptor comes from a woman aged 60-75 years with acute or convalescent COVID-19. Source material: peripheral blood.

The CDR3 DNA reads TGCAGCGTTGAAGAGGGAACAGGGGGCTCCTACAATGAGCAGTTCTTC. This translates into CSVEEGTGGSYNEQFF. The chain combines TRBV29-1 with TRBJ2-1; 8 bases line up with TRBD1. Unmatched junction bases numbered 4, after V lost 0 bases and J lost 0 bases. The germline gives CDR1 SQVTM, CDR2 ANQGSEA. This CDR3 is built from 16 residues.